These 27 T cell receptor beta chains originate from one sample sequenced in a study of T-cell memory formation after mild COVID-19. TCRdb analysed the 5' RACE reads with MiXCR anew, one entry per CDR3 protein. The repertoire holds some 490,000 distinct CDR3 sequences, over 15% seen once, with 10% to 15% in the top ten. Sequenced input: PBMCs or a T cell subset sorted from them (not recorded which). These receptors all stem from an adult woman who had mild COVID-19 (a few samples of this study predate the infection). Cell type and time point are not known.

This chain joins TRBV29-1 and TRBJ2-1, with 7 bases fitting TRBD1. J was trimmed by 3 bases and V by 4 bases; bases with no gene match: 6. The CDR3 is made up of 14 amino acids. Looked up from germline, CDR1 is SQVTM and CDR2 is ANQGSEA. CDR3 nucleotide sequence: TGCAGCGTTGGGACAGGCGGGTTCTACAATGAGCAGTTCTTC. Residues: CSVGTGGFYNEQFF.

The V and J genes are TRBV12-3 or TRBV12-4 and TRBJ2-1, with TRBD2 matching over 8 bases. The CDR3 sequence is 13 residues long. V was pared by 4 bases and J by 13 bases, with 9 bases of the junction left unmatched. CDR3 bases: TGTGCCAGCAGTTATTCCAGCGGGGGAACCCAGTTCTTC. Its translation is CASSYSSGGTQFF.

As DNA, the CDR3 is TGTGCCAGCAGCCCCCGACAGGAGGGGTCACCCCTCCACTTT. As protein: CASSPRQEGSPLHF. The J gene is TRBJ1-6, the V gene TRBV6-5; TRBD1 is a possible D gene (6 bases). The CDR3 is 14 residues long. Per germline, CDR1 MNHEY and CDR2 SVGAGI. Trimming took off 6 bases at V and 10 bases at J, with 16 bases between the two ends.

This clonotype has just a few counts. The rearrangement links TRBV9 to TRBJ2-1, with 10 bases matching TRBD2. The CDR3 runs 16 residues. Germline CDR1 SGDLS, CDR2 YYNGEE. V dropped 5 bases and J dropped 4; count of bases not matched to a gene: 9. CDR3 region: CASSGSRTSGYNEQFF. As DNA, the CDR3 is TGTGCCAGCAGTGGTAGTCGGACTAGCGGATACAATGAGCAGTTCTTC.

The table lists this clonotype with a few counts. The chain combines TRBV27 with TRBJ1-5; D possibly corresponds to TRBD1 (5 bases). Germline V gives CDR1 MNHEY, CDR2 SMNVEV (reference sequence). Between the trimmed V and J ends, which lost 2 bases and 4 bases, there was a span of 9 bases. The CDR3 has 14 amino acids. CDR3 residues: CASSLVWGNQPQHF. The DNA of the CDR3 is TGTGCCAGCAGTTTAGTCTGGGGGAATCAGCCCCAGCATTTT.

The sample holds a few counts of this clonotype. This chain connects TRBV12-3 or TRBV12-4 to TRBJ2-2; 16 bases map to TRBD2. Trimming removed 3 bases from V and 4 bases from J; junction bases left unmatched: 8. The CDR3 sequence is 19 residues long. The CDR3 nucleotides read TGTGCCAGCAGTTTTAAGGGACTAGCGGGAGGGCCGAGCACCGGGGAGCTGTTTTTT. Protein product: CASSFKGLAGGPSTGELFF.

The table lists this clonotype with many counts. The genes are TRBV19 and TRBJ2-7, with 7 positions matching TRBD1. CDR1 is LNHDA and CDR2 is SQIVND in the germline V gene (reference sequence). Losses at the gene ends were 3 bases for V and 9 bases for J; bases not matched to a gene: 8. The CDR3 sequence is 13 residues long. The CDR3 bases are TGTGCCAGTAGTATTGGATGGACAGGCGGGCAGTACTTC. Translating gives CASSIGWTGGQYF.

CDR3 nucleotide sequence: TGTGCCAGCAGTCGTAGCGGGGGAGGTGATACGCAGTATTTT. Its protein is CASSRSGGGDTQYF. The chain couples TRBV12-3 or TRBV12-4 to TRBJ2-3; the match to TRBD2 covers 9 bases. This CDR3 comprises 14 residues. V lost 5 bases, J lost 6 bases, and 6 bases stayed unmatched.

This clonotype was seen a few times. The V and J genes are TRBV5-4 and TRBJ1-2, with D maybe TRBD1 (5 bases). The germline V gene has CDR1 SGHNT and CDR2 YYREEE (reference sequence). There are 15 residues in the CDR3. Trimming took off 0 bases at V and 4 bases at J, with 13 bases between the two ends. CDR3 in DNA: TGTGCCAGCAGCTTGGCTTCGATTGGGGGCTATGGCTACACCTTC. Protein: CASSLASIGGYGYTF.

This clonotype has only a few counts. V usage is TRBV6-5 and J usage is TRBJ1-4; possible D gene TRBD1, 6 bases. Germline CDR1 is MNHEY and CDR2 is SVGAGI. The V end was cut by 3 bases, the J end by 8 bases, with 13 bases between. CDR3 length: 14 residues. The CDR3 sequence: CASSYGGRGEKLFF. For the CDR3, the DNA is TGTGCCAGCAGTTATGGGGGGCGCGGGGAAAAACTGTTTTTT.

The CDR3 coding sequence is TGCGCCAGCAGCTTGGCTGCGGACAGCCTCTACGAGCAGTACTTC. As protein: CASSLAADSLYEQYF. This rearrangement joins TRBV5-1 to TRBJ2-7; D may be TRBD1 (6 bases). The V end lost 0 bases, the J end lost 3 bases, and 13 bases lay between the germline ends. The CDR3 consists of 15 residues. CDR1 and CDR2 from the germline V gene are SGHRS and YFSETQ.

This clonotype was observed a few times. The V call is TRBV4-2, the J call TRBJ2-1; 10 positions match TRBD2. Germline values: CDR1 LGHNA, CDR2 YNFKEQ. Trimming cost V 0 bases and J 4 bases; bases outside gene matches: 9. The CDR3 is made up of 18 amino acids. The DNA of the CDR3 is TGTGCCAGCAGCCAAGATTCGGCTAGCGGGGGACCTTACAATGAGCAGTTCTTC. Its translation: CASSQDSASGGPYNEQFF.

This clonotype has at least ten counts. V gene TRBV7-2 combines with J gene TRBJ2-5, with D uncertain. In germline, CDR1 is SGHTA, CDR2 FQGNSA. Trimming removed 3 bases from V and 2 bases from J, with 7 bases in between. The length of the CDR3 is 13 residues. CDR3 nucleotide sequence: TGTGCCAGCAGCTTTTCGGGTCAAGAGACCCAGTACTTC. It encodes CASSFSGQETQYF.

This clonotype turned up a few times. This chain links TRBV6-5 with TRBJ2-1; TRBD1 or TRBD2 may be the D gene (6 bases each). Germline V CDR1 and CDR2: MNHEY, SVGAGI. The V gene lost 4 bases and the J gene lost 9 bases, with 13 bases spanning the gap. The CDR3 has 13 residues. As DNA, the CDR3 is TGTGCCAGCAGTTTGGTCGGGGGCGGTGAGCAGTTCTTC. Amino acids: CASSLVGGGEQFF.

The chain's CDR3 is CASKSHRDTEAFF. The CDR3 bases are TGTGCCAGCAAGAGCCACAGAGACACTGAAGCTTTCTTT. The V and J genes are TRBV6-1 and TRBJ1-1; D unclear. The V gene's germline CDR1 is MNHNS and CDR2 SASEGT. The length of the CDR3 is 13 residues. Trimming shortened V by 7 bases and J by 3 bases, and 12 bases separated the two germline ends.

V usage is TRBV3-1 and J usage is TRBJ1-2; 9 bases are a match to TRBD1. The junction had 11 bases not matched to a gene; V was cut back by 4 bases and J by 8 bases. The CDR3 extends over 15 amino acids. The germline CDR1 and CDR2 sequences are LGHDT and YNNKEL (reference sequence). In DNA, the CDR3 is TGTGCCAGCAGCCTTCGGACAGGGGATGGAGGAGGCTACACCTTC. The encoded protein is CASSLRTGDGGGYTF.

V and J are TRBV4-1 and TRBJ1-2; D is undetermined. The V gene's germline CDR1 is MGHRA and CDR2 YSYEKL. V was trimmed by 1 base and J by 6 bases, leaving 9 bases between them. This CDR3 contains 13 residues. CDR3: CASSQGQVDGYTF. CDR3 nucleotide sequence: TGCGCCAGCAGCCAAGGGCAGGTTGATGGCTACACCTTC.

The chain links TRBV7-9 to TRBJ1-1; TRBD1 is a possible D gene (5 bases). Trimming removed 5 bases at V and 10 bases at J, with 11 bases between. The CDR3 is 11 residues long. Germline CDR1 is SEHNR and CDR2 is FQNEAQ (reference sequence). CDR3 loop: CASSVPRGAFF. The CDR3 DNA follows: TGTGCCAGCAGCGTTCCGAGGGGAGCTTTCTTT. Full variable domain (rest looked up from reference TRBV7-9 and TRBJ1-1): DTGVSQNPRHKITKRGQNVTFRCDPISEHNRLYWYRQTLGQGPEFLTYFQNEAQLEKSRLLSDRFSAERPKGSFSTLEIQRTEQGDSAMYLCASSVPRGAFFGQGTRLTVV.

The chain uses TRBV6-5 and TRBJ2-7; the D is unclear. V gave up 0 bases and J gave up 3 bases, with 6 bases separating them. Germline CDR1 reads MNHEY; CDR2 reads SVGAGI. CDR3 length equals 13 residues. CDR3 DNA sequence: TGTGCCAGCAGTTACTCGAAGGGCTACGAGCAGTACTTC. Translating gives CASSYSKGYEQYF.

The rearrangement joins TRBV27 to TRBJ2-7, with TRBD2 matching 7 bases. The CDR3 extends over 15 amino acids. Trimming took 7 bases from V and 0 from J; bases not matched to a gene: 9. Per the germline V gene, CDR1 is MNHEY and CDR2 is SMNVEV (reference sequence). The CDR3 reads CASMRSGKGSYEQYF. The CDR3 DNA reads TGTGCCAGCATGAGAAGCGGGAAAGGCTCCTACGAGCAGTACTTC.

The rearrangement uses TRBV2 and TRBJ2-2; TRBD1 matches at 8 bases. The trim removed 6 bases at V and 6 bases at J, leaving 9 bases unmatched. The V gene's germline CDR1 is SNHLY and CDR2 FYNNEI. The CDR3 loop spans 15 amino acids. The CDR3 sequence is CASRTTGGTAGELFF. In DNA, the CDR3 is TGTGCCAGCAGAACTACAGGGGGAACCGCCGGGGAGCTGTTTTTT.

The table lists this clonotype with a few counts. The CDR3 protein is CASRRGTDSNQPQHF. As DNA, the CDR3 is TGTGCCAGCAGGCGAGGGACAGATAGCAATCAGCCCCAGCATTTT. The rearrangement links TRBV6-5 to TRBJ1-5; 7 bases map to TRBD1. V dropped 6 bases and J dropped 0; count of bases not matched to a gene: 5. The CDR3 length is 15 residues. The germline CDR1 and CDR2 sequences are MNHEY and SVGAGI.

The chain carries TRBV7-2 and TRBJ2-3; 7 bases align to TRBD2. In germline, CDR1 is SGHTA, CDR2 FQGNSA. Trimming took 3 bases from V and 0 from J; bases not matched to a gene: 3. CDR3 length: 15 amino acids. The CDR3 loop is CASSFAGLSTDTQYF. For the CDR3, the DNA is TGTGCCAGCAGCTTCGCGGGACTAAGCACAGATACGCAGTATTTT.

In its sample, this clonotype was seen a few times. The rearrangement links TRBV20-1 to TRBJ2-1; 11 bases align to TRBD2. V was pared by 3 bases and J by 6 bases, with 13 bases of the junction left unmatched. The CDR3 sequence is 17 residues long. Germline assignment: CDR1 DFQATT and CDR2 SNEGSKA (reference sequence). DNA for the CDR3: TGCAGTGCTAGGAAGATGCCGACTAGCGGGAACATCAATGAGCAGTTCTTC. Protein sequence: CSARKMPTSGNINEQFF.

The CDR3 DNA sequence: TGTGCCAGCAGCCGACAGTACGAGCAGTACTTC. Translated: CASSRQYEQYF. The J gene is TRBJ2-7, the V gene TRBV9, with D possibly matching TRBD1 (5 bases). The CDR3 covers 11 residues. Germline lookup yields CDR1 SGDLS and CDR2 YYNGEE. Deletions cut 4 bases from V and 4 bases from J, with 6 bases between.

CDR3 amino acids: CASSFAVGEYEQYF. CDR3 DNA: TGCGCCAGCAGCTTTGCTGTGGGGGAATACGAGCAGTACTTC. The chain recombines TRBV5-1 with TRBJ2-7; D may correspond to TRBD1 or TRBD2 (5 bases each). The V gene's germline CDR1 is SGHRS and CDR2 YFSETQ. Trimming pared 2 bases from V and 4 bases from J, leaving 13 bases between. The CDR3 length is 14 residues.

This clonotype turned up a few times. The rearrangement joins TRBV5-1 to TRBJ1-6; D unclear. Trimming cost V 2 bases and J 6 bases, with 9 bases left between them. Per the germline V gene, CDR1 is SGHRS and CDR2 is YFSETQ. The CDR3 extends over 14 amino acids. CDR3 in amino acids: CASSLSQPNSPLHF. In DNA, the CDR3 is TGCGCCAGCAGCTTATCTCAACCTAATTCACCCCTCCACTTT.